The clone carrying this T cell receptor (beta chain) has only one observation. CDR1 KGHSH and CDR2 LQKENI come from the germline V gene. The length of the CDR3 is 16 residues. With 2 bases removed from V and 0 bases from J, the gap between germline ends came to 14 bases. Clones were read by immunoSEQ multiplex PCR, and TCRdb kept only the in-frame ones, dropping some. The data hold about 180,000 clones, with 90% observed a single time. These data originate in a study of control samples from healthy donors and cancer patients. Specimen: blood. The chain joins TRBV18 to TRBJ2-7; perhaps TRBD2 as D (5 bases). The sequence derives from a woman aged 45-60 years in good health. The CDR3 region has the DNA TGTGCCAGCTCACCAAACAGTCCAGGACTCTCCTACGAGCAGTACTTC. This translates into CASSPNSPGLSYEQYF.